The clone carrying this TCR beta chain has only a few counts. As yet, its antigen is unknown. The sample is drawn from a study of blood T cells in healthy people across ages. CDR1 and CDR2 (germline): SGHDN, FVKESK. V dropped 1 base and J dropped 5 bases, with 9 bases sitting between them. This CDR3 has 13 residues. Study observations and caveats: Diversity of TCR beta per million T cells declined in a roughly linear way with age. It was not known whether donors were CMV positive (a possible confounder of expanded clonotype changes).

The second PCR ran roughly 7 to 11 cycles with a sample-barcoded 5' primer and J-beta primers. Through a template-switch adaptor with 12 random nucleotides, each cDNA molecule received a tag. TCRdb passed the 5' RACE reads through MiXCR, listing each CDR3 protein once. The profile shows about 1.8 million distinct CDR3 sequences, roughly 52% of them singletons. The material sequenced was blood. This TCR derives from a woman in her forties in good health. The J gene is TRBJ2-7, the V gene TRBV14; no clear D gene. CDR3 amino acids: CASSQVSSDEQYF. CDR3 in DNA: TGTGCCAGCAGCCAAGTAAGTTCTGACGAGCAGTACTTC.